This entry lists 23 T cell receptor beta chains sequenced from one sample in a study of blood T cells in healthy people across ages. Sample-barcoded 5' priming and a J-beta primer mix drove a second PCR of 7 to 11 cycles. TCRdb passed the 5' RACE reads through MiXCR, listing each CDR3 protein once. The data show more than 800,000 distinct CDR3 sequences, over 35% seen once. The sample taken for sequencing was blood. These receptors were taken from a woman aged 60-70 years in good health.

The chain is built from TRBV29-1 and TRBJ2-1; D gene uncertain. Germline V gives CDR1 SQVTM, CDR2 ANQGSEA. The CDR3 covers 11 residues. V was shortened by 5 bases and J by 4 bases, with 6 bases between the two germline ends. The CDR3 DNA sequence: TGCAGCGTTTGGTATTACAATGAGCAGTTCTTC. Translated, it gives CSVWYYNEQFF.

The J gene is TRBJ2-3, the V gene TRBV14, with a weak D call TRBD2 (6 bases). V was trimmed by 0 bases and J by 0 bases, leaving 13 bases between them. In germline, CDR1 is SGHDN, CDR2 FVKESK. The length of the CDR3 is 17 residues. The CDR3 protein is CASSQEPTSGSTDTQYF. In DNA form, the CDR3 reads TGTGCCAGCAGCCAAGAACCCACCAGCGGGAGCACAGATACGCAGTATTTT.

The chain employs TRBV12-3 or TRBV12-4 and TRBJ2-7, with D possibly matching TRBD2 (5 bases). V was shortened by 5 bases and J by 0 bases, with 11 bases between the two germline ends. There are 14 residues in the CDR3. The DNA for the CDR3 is TGTGCCAGCAGTGTGCGAGCGGTCTCCTACGAGCAGTACTTC. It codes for CASSVRAVSYEQYF.

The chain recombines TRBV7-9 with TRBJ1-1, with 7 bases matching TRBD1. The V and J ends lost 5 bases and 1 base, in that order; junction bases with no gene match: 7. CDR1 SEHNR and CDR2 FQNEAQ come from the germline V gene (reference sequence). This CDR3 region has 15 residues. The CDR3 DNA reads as TGTGCCAGCAGCAGGGGGGACAGCTGGAACACTGAAGCTTTCTTT. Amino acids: CASSRGDSWNTEAFF.

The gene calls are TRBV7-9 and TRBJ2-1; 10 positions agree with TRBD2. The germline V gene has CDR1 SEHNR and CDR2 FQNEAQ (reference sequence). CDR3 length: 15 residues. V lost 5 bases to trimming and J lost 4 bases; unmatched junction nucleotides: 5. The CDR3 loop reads CASSQTSGDYNEQFF. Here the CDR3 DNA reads TGTGCCAGCAGCCAAACTAGCGGGGATTACAATGAGCAGTTCTTC.

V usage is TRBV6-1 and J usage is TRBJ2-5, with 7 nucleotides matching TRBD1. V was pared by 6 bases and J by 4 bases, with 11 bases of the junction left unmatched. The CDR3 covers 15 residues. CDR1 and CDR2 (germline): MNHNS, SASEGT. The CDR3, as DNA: TGTGCCAGCAGGGATGGAAGGGGGCGTCGAGAGACCCAGTACTTC. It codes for CASRDGRGRRETQYF.

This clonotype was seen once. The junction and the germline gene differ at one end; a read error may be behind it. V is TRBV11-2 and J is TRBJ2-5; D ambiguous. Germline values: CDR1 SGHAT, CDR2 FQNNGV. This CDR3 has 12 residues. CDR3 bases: TGTACCAGCAGCCCAGGCGGAGAGACCCAGTACTTC. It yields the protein CTSSPGGETQYF.

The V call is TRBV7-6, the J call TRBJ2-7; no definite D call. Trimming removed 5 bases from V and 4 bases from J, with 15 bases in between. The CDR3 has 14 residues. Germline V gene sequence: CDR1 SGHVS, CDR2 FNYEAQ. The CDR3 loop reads CASSVTTGGYEQYF. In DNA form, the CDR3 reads TGTGCCAGCAGCGTAACGACGGGTGGTTACGAGCAGTACTTC.

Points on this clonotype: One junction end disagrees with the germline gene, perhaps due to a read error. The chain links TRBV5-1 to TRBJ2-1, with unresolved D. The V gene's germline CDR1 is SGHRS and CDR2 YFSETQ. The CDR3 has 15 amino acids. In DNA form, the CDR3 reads TGCGCCAGCAGCTTTTCCCCCAGCTCCTACAATGAACAGTTCTTC. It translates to CASSFSPSSYNEQFF.

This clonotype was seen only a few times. For the CDR3, the DNA is TGTGCCACCAGCACGGGACTAGGGTACAATGAGCAGTTCTTC. It is translated as CATSTGLGYNEQFF. The chain couples TRBV24-1 to TRBJ2-1, with 8 bases fitting TRBD2. This CDR3 has 14 residues. The V segment lost 7 bases and the J segment 4 bases; nucleotides outside the gene matches: 5. The germline CDR1 and CDR2 sequences are KGHDR and SFDVKD.

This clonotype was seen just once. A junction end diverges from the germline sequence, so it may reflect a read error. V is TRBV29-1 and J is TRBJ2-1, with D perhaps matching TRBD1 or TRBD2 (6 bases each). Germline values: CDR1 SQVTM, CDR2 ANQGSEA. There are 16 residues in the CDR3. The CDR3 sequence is CSVGGAVGGGDKEQFF. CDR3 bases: TGCAGCGTTGGGGGGGCTGTTGGCGGAGGGGACAAGGAGCAGTTCTTC.

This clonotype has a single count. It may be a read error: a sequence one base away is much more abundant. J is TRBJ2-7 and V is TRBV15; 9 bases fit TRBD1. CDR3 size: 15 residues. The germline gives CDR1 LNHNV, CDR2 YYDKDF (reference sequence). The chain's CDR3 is CATSGPGTGIYERYF. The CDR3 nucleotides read TGTGCCACCAGCGGACCCGGGACAGGGATTTACGAGCGGTACTTC.

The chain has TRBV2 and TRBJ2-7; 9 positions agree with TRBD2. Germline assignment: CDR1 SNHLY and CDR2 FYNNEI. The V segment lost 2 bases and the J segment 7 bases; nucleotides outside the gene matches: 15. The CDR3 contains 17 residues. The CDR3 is CASSELLTLAGYLEQYF. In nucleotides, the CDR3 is TGTGCCAGCAGTGAACTCCTTACGCTAGCGGGATATCTAGAGCAGTACTTC. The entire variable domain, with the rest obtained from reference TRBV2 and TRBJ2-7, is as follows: EPEVTQTPSHQVTQMGQEVILRCVPISNHLYFYWYRQILGQKVEFLVSFYNNEISEKSEIFDDQFSVERPDGSNFTLKIRSTKLEDSAMYFCASSELLTLAGYLEQYFGPGTRLTVT.

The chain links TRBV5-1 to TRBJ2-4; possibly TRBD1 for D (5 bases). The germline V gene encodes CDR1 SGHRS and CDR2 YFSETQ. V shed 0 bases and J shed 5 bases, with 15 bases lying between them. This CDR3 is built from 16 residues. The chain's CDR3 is CASSLEMGQGENIQYF. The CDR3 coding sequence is TGCGCCAGCAGCTTGGAAATGGGGCAGGGTGAAAACATTCAGTACTTC.

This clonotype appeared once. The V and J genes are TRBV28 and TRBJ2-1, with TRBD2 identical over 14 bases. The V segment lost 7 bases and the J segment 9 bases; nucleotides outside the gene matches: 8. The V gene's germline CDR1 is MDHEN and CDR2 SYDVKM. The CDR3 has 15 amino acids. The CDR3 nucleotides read TGTGCCAGCACAATTGGGACTAGCGGGAGACTTGAGCAGTTCTTC. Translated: CASTIGTSGRLEQFF.

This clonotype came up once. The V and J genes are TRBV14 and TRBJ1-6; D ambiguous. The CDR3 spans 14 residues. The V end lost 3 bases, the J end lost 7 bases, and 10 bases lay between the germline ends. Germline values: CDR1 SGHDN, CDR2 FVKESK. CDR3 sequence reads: CASSHSGTNSPLHF. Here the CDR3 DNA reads TGTGCCAGCAGCCACTCAGGAACCAATTCACCCCTCCACTTT.

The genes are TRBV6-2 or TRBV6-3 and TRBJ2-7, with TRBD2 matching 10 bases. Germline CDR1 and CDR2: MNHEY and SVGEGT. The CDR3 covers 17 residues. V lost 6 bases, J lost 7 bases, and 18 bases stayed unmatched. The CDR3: CASSPSWSGRAIGEQYF. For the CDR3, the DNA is TGTGCCAGCAGCCCTTCCTGGAGCGGGAGGGCCATAGGAGAGCAGTACTTC.

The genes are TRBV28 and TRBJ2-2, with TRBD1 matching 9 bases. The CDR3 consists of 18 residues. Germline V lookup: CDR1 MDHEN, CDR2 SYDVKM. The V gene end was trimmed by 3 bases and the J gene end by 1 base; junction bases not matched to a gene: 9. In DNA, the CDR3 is TGTGCCAGCAGTTTTCGTCATACAGGGGGCCAGAACACCGGGGAGCTGTTTTTT. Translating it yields CASSFRHTGGQNTGELFF.

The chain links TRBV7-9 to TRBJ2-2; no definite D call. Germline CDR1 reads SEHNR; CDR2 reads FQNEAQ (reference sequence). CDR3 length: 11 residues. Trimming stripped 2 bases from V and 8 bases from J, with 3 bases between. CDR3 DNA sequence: TGTGCCAGCAGCTTACAGGGGGAGCTGTTTTTT. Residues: CASSLQGELFF.

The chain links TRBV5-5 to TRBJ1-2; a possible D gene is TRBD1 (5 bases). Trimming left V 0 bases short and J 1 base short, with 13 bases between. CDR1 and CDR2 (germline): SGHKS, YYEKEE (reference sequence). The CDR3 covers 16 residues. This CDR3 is CASSLDPQTVNYGYTF. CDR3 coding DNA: TGTGCCAGCAGCTTGGATCCCCAGACAGTTAACTATGGCTACACCTTC. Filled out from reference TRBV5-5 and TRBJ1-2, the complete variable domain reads DAGVTQSPTHLIKTRGQQVTLRCSPISGHKSVSWYQQVLGQGPQFIFQYYEKEERGRGNFPDRFSARQFPNYSSELNVNALLLGDSALYLCASSLDPQTVNYGYTFGSGTRLTVV.

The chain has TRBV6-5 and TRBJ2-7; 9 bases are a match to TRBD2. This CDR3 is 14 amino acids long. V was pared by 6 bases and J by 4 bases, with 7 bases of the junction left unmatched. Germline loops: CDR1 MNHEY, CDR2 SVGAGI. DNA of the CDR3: TGTGCCAGCAGCGACGGACTAGCGAGTTACGAGCAGTACTTC. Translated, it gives CASSDGLASYEQYF.

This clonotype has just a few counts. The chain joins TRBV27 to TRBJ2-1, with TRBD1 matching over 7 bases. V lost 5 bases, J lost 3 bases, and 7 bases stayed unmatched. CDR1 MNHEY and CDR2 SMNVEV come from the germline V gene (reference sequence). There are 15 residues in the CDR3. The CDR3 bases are TGTGCCAGCAGTCTCGACAGGGCATTCTACAATGAGCAGTTCTTC. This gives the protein CASSLDRAFYNEQFF.

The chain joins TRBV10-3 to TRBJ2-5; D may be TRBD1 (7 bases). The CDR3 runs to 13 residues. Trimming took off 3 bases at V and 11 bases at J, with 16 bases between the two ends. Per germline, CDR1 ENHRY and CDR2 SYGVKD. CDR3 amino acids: CAISEVQGGEQYF. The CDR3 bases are TGTGCCATCAGTGAAGTGCAGGGGGGTGAGCAGTACTTC.